These 12 T cell receptor beta chains were all obtained from the same sample, sequenced in a study of shared clonotypes between healthy human individuals. The data were produced by immunoSEQ multiplex PCR, yet TCRdb's version contains in-frame clones alone and is incomplete. The sample contains roughly 1,500,000 clones, approximately 98.5% of which appear only once. The material sequenced was naive CD4+ T cells sorted from blood. Described subset: CD45RA+ positively selected. These receptors were collected from a young man in good health.

The CDR3 loop is CASSPIRGQGLQETQYF. CDR3 DNA sequence: TGTGCCAGCTCACCGATAAGGGGACAGGGCTTACAAGAGACCCAGTACTTC. V is TRBV18 and J is TRBJ2-5, with 9 bases that match TRBD1. Losses at the gene ends were 3 bases for V and 2 bases for J; bases not matched to a gene: 10. CDR1 and CDR2 (germline): KGHSH, LQKENI. The CDR3 runs to 17 residues.

The CDR3 DNA reads as TGCAGCGTAGGGGACAGCAGGGAGACCCAGTACTTC. This sequence encodes CSVGDSRETQYF. The chain recombines TRBV29-1 with TRBJ2-5, with TRBD1 matching 7 bases. In germline, CDR1 is SQVTM, CDR2 ANQGSEA. The CDR3 spans 12 residues. Trimming removed 6 bases from V and 5 bases from J; junction bases left unmatched: 6.

This chain links TRBV7-9 with TRBJ1-3; the D is unclear. Trimming cost V 2 bases and J 7 bases, with 12 bases left between them. This CDR3 comprises 14 residues. CDR1 and CDR2 from the germline V gene are SEHNR and FQNEAQ (reference sequence). CDR3 sequence: CASSLPLGPNTIYF. DNA of the CDR3: TGTGCCAGCAGCTTACCTTTGGGCCCGAACACCATATATTTT.

The J gene is TRBJ2-7, the V gene TRBV9, with D perhaps matching TRBD1 (5 bases). CDR3 size: 15 residues. Germline CDR1 is SGDLS and CDR2 is YYNGEE. V shed 3 bases and J shed 3 bases, with 16 bases lying between them. This CDR3 is CASSAGPLPVYEQYF. For the CDR3, the DNA is TGTGCCAGCAGCGCAGGGCCACTACCAGTCTACGAGCAGTACTTC.

This chain uses TRBV5-8 with TRBJ2-3; 11 bases match TRBD2. V shed 4 bases and J 3 bases; nucleotides not matched to a gene: 4. CDR1 SGHTS and CDR2 YDEGEE come from the germline V gene. The length of the CDR3 is 15 residues. As DNA, the CDR3 is TGTGCCAGCAGCGCCGGGACTAGCGGAACAGATACGCAGTATTTT. Translated, it gives CASSAGTSGTDTQYF.

The chain is built from TRBV5-1 and TRBJ2-7; TRBD2 matches 10 bases. The CDR3 is 15 residues long. Trimming removed 2 bases from V and 2 bases from J; junction bases left unmatched: 4. CDR1 SGHRS and CDR2 YFSETQ come from the germline V gene. CDR3 protein: CASSFGLAEAYEQYF. The CDR3 DNA sequence: TGCGCCAGCAGCTTTGGACTAGCGGAAGCCTACGAGCAGTACTTC.

V and J are TRBV6-1 and TRBJ2-2; D is undetermined. Germline CDR1 reads MNHNS; CDR2 reads SASEGT. Trimming shortened V by 4 bases and J by 6 bases, and 12 bases separated the two germline ends. The CDR3 loop spans 14 amino acids. The CDR3 spells CASSALTRAGELFF. The CDR3 coding sequence is TGTGCCAGCAGTGCGCTGACTCGGGCCGGGGAGCTGTTTTTT.

In the case of this clone: Its ends do not fully match the called genes, so a read error is possible. CDR3 in DNA: TGCGCCAGCAGCTACTCCGGGACAGGGGAGAGGACGTTT. The encoded protein is CASSYSGTGERTF. This chain connects TRBV5-1 to TRBJ1-1; 10 nucleotides align to TRBD1. CDR1 is SGHRS and CDR2 is YFSETQ in the germline V gene. This CDR3 spans 13 amino acids.

V is TRBV7-9 and J is TRBJ1-4; perhaps TRBD1 as D (6 bases). This CDR3 spans 17 amino acids. CDR1 SEHNR and CDR2 FQNEAQ come from the germline V gene (reference sequence). The V end was cut by 5 bases, the J end by 0 bases, with 16 bases between. The CDR3 sequence: CASSLRRGRATNEKLFF. The CDR3 coding sequence is TGTGCCAGCAGCCTACGAAGGGGGAGGGCAACTAATGAAAAACTGTTTTTT.

The genes are TRBV7-2 and TRBJ2-3; 8 bases align to TRBD1. This CDR3 region has 15 residues. CDR1 is SGHTA, CDR2 FQGNSA, per germline. J gave up 2 bases and V 3 bases, and 4 bases lay outside the gene matches. The DNA of the CDR3 is TGTGCCAGCAGCTTCAGGGGGCACCACACAGATACGCAGTATTTT. Its protein is CASSFRGHHTDTQYF.

This sequence joins TRBV7-2 and TRBJ2-1; D ambiguous. The CDR3 consists of 13 residues. Trimming stripped 3 bases from V and 8 bases from J, with 11 bases between. Germline V gene sequence: CDR1 SGHTA, CDR2 FQGNSA. The CDR3 DNA sequence: TGTGCCAGCAGCTTCCGCAGCCCCCATGAGCAGTTCTTC. Encoded protein: CASSFRSPHEQFF.

The J gene is TRBJ1-5, the V gene TRBV7-3; D is undetermined. The length of the CDR3 is 14 residues. CDR1 and CDR2 from the germline V gene are SGHTA and FQGTGA. Trimming stripped 3 bases from V and 6 bases from J, with 12 bases between. The CDR3 region has the DNA TGTGCCAGCAGCTTCCCGGGAGGTTCTCAGCCCCAGCATTTT. The encoded protein is CASSFPGGSQPQHF.